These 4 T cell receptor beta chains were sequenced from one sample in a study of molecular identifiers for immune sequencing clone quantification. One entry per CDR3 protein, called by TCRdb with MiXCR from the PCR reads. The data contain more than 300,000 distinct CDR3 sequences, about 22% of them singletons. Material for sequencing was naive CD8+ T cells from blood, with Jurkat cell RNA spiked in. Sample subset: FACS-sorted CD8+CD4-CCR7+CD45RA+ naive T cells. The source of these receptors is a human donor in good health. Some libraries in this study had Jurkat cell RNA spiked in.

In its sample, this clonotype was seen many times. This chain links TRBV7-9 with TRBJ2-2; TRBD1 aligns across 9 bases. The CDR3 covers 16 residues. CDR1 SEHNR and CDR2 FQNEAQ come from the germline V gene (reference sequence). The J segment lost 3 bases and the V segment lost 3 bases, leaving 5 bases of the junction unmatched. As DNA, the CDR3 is TGTGCCAGCAGCTTTCCGGGACAGGGCTACACCGGGGAGCTGTTTTTT. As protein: CASSFPGQGYTGELFF.

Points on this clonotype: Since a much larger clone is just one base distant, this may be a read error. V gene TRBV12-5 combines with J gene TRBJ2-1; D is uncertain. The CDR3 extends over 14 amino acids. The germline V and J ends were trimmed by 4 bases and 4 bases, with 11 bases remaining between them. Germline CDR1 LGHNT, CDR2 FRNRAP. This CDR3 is CASGSVPDYNEQFF. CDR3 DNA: TGTGCTAGTGGTTCGGTCCCAGATTACAATGAGCAGTTCTTC.

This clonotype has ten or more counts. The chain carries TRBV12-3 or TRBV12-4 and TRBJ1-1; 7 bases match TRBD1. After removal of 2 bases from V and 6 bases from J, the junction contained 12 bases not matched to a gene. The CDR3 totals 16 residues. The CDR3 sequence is CASSLTFGTVGSEAFF. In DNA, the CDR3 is TGTGCCAGCAGTTTAACGTTTGGGACAGTAGGATCTGAAGCTTTCTTT.

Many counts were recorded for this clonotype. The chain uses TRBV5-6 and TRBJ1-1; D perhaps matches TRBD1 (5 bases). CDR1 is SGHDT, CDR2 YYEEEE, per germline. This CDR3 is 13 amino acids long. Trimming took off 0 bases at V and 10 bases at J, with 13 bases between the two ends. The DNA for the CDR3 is TGTGCCAGCAGCTTGGGCCCCACGGGGGGAGCTTTCTTT. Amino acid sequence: CASSLGPTGGAFF.